This T cell receptor (beta chain) was obtained from a study of shared clonotypes between healthy human individuals. Looking at the study overall: Three plates were used per donor for CD4 naive, three for CD4 memory, two for CD8 naive and one for CD8 memory. Overall study results and limits: Sequencing depth was predicted to influence how clonotypes are shared among donors. With few donors, the genetic and exposure-history diversity represented was limited.

Assay: immunoSEQ multiplex PCR; the TCRdb copy retains only in-frame clones and omits some. The top ten clones hold around 0.38% of a sample with under 2.5 million clones, just under 95% of them seen once. A remark on this clone: What it binds is unknown.

V was pared by 7 bases and J by 0 bases, with 12 bases between. Germline V gives CDR1 SQVTM, CDR2 ANQGSEA. The CDR3 has 13 residues. The specimen sequenced was naive CD4+ T cells from PBMCs. This sample's subset: CD45RA+ positively selected. The chain links TRBV29-1 to TRBJ1-1; D possibly corresponds to TRBD1 (5 bases). This receptor was identified in a man younger than 35 in good health. Some clones in this sample may be carry-over from other donors' samples. DNA for the CDR3: TGCAGCGGGGGGGGTGTGATGAACACTGAAGCTTTCTTT. It is translated as CSGGGVMNTEAFF.